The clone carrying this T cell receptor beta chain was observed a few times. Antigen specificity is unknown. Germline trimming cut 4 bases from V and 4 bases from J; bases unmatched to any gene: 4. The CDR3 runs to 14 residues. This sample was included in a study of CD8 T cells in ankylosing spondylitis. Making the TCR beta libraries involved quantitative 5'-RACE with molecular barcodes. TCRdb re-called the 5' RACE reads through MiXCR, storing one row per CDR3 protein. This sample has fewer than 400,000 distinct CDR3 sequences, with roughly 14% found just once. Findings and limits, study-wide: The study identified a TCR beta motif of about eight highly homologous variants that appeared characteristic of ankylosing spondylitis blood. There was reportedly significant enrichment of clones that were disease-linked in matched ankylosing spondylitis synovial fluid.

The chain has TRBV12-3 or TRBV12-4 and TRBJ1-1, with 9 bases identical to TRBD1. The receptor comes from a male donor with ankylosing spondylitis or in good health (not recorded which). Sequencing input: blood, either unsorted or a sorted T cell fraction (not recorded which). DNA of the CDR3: TGTGCCAGCAGTTGGACAGGGGACTTCACTGAAGCTTTCTTT. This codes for CASSWTGDFTEAFF.